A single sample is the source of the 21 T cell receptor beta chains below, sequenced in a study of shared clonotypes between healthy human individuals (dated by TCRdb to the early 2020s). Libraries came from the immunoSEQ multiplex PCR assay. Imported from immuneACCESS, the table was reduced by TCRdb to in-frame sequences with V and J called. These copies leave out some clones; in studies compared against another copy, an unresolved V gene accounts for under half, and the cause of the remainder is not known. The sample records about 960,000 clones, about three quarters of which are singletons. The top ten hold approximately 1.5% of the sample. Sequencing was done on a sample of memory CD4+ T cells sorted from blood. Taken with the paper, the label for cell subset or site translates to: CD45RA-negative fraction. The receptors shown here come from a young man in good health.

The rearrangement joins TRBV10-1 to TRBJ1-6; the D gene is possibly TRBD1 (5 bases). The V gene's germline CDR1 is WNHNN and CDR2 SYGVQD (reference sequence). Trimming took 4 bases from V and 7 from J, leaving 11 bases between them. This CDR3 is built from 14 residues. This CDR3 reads CASSVGTRNSPLHF. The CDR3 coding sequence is TGCGCCAGCAGTGTGGGGACGAGGAATTCACCCCTCCACTTT.

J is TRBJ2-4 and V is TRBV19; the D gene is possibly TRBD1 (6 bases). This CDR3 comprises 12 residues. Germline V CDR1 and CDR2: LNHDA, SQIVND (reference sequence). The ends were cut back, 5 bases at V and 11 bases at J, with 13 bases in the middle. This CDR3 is CASSQQGEVQYF. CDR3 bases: TGTGCCAGTAGTCAACAGGGAGAGGTTCAGTACTTC.

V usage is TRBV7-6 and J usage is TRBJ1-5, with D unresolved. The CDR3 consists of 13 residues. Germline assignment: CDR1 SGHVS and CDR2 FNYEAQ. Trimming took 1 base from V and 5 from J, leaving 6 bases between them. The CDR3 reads CASSLGGDQPQHF. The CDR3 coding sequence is TGTGCCAGCAGCTTAGGAGGAGATCAGCCCCAGCATTTT.

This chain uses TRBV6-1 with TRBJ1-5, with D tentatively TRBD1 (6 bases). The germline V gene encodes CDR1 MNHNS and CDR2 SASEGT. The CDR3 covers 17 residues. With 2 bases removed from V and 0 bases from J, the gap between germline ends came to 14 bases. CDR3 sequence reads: CASSEPGGRDSNQPQHF. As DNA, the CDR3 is TGTGCCAGCAGTGAACCCGGGGGGCGGGATAGCAATCAGCCCCAGCATTTT.

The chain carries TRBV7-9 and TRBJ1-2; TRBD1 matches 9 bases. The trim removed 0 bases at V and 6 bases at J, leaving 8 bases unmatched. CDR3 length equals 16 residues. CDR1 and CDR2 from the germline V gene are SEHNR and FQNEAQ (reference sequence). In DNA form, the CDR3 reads TGTGCCAGCAGCTTAGCCCTAAGACAGGGGGAAAATGGCTACACCTTC. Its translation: CASSLALRQGENGYTF. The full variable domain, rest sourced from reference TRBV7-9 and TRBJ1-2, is DTGVSQNPRHKITKRGQNVTFRCDPISEHNRLYWYRQTLGQGPEFLTYFQNEAQLEKSRLLSDRFSAERPKGSFSTLEIQRTEQGDSAMYLCASSLALRQGENGYTFGSGTRLTVV.

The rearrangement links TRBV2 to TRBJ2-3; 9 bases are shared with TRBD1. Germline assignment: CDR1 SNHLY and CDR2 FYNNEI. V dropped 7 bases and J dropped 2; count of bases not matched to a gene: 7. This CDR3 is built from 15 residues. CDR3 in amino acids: CASTQQGADTDTQYF. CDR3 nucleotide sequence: TGTGCCAGCACACAACAGGGGGCTGACACAGATACGCAGTATTTT.

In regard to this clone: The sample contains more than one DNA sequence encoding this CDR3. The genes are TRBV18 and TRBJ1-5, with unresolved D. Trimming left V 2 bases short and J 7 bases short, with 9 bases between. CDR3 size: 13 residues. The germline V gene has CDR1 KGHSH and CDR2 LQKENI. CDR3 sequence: CASSPGQGQPQHF. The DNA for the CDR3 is TGTGCCAGCTCACCAGGGCAAGGCCAGCCCCAGCATTTT.

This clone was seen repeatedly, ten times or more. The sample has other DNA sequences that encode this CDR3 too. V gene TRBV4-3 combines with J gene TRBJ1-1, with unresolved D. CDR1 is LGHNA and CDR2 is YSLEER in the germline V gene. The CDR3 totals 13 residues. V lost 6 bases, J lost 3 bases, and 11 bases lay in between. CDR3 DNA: TGCGCCAGCAGTCAGGACGGGGACACTGAAGCTTTCTTT. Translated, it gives CASSQDGDTEAFF.

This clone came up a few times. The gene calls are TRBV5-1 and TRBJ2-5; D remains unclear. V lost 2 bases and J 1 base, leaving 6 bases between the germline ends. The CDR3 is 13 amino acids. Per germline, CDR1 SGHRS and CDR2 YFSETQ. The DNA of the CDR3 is TGCGCCAGCAGCTTCAGTTTCCAAGAGACCCAGTACTTC. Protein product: CASSFSFQETQYF. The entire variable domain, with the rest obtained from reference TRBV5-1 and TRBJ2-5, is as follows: KAGVTQTPRYLIKTRGQQVTLSCSPISGHRSVSWYQQTPGQGLQFLFEYFSETQRNKGNFPGRFSGRQFSNSRSEMNVSTLELGDSALYLCASSFSFQETQYFGPGTRLLVL.

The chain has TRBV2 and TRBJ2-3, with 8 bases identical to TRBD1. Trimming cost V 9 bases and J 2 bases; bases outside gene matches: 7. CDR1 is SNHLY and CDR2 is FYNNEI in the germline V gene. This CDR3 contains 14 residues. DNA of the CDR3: TGTGCCAGAGGACAGGGAACATCCACAGATACGCAGTATTTT. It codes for CARGQGTSTDTQYF. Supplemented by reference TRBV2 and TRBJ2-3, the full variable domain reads EPEVTQTPSHQVTQMGQEVILRCVPISNHLYFYWYRQILGQKVEFLVSFYNNEISEKSEIFDDQFSVERPDGSNFTLKIRSTKLEDSAMYFCARGQGTSTDTQYFGPGTRLTVL.

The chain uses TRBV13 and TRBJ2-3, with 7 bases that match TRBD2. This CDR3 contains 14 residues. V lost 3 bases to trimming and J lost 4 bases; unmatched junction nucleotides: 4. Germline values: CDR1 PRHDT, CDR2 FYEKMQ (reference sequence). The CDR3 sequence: CASSLGLYPDTQYF. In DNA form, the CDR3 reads TGTGCCAGCAGCTTGGGACTATATCCAGATACGCAGTATTTT. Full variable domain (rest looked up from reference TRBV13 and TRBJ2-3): AAGVIQSPRHLIKEKRETATLKCYPIPRHDTVYWYQQGPGQDPQFLISFYEKMQSDKGSIPDRFSAQQFSDYHSELNMSSLELGDSALYFCASSLGLYPDTQYFGPGTRLTVL.

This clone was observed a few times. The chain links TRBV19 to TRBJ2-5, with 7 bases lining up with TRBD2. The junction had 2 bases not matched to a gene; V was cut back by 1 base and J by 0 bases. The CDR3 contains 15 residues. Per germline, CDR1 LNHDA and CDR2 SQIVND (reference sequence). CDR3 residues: CASSIVGGYQETQYF. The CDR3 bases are TGTGCCAGTAGTATAGTGGGGGGGTACCAAGAGACCCAGTACTTC.

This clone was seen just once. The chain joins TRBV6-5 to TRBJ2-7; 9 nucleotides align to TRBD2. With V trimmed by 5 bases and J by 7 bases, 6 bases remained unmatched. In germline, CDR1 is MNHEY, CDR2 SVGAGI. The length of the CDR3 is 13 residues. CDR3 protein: CASSTTLAGEQYF. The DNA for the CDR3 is TGTGCCAGCAGTACGACGCTAGCGGGGGAGCAGTACTTC.

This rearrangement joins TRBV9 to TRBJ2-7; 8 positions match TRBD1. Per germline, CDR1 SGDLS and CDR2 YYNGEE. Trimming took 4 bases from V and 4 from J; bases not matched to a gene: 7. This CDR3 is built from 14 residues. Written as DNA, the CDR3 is TGTGCCAGCAGCCCGACAGGGGATGGGTACGAGCAGTACTTC. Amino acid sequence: CASSPTGDGYEQYF.

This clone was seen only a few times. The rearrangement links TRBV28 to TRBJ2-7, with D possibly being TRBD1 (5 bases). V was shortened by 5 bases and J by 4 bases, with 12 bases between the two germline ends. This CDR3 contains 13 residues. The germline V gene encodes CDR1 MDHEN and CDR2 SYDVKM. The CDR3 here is CASSPDSFYEQYF. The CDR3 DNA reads TGTGCCAGCAGTCCCGACAGCTTTTACGAGCAGTACTTC.

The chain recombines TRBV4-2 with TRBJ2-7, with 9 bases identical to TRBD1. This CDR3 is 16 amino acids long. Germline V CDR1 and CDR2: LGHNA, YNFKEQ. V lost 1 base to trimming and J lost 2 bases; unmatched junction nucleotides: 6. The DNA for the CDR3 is TGTGCCAGCAGCCAAGGGAGACAGGGGGTCGCCTACGAGCAGTACTTC. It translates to CASSQGRQGVAYEQYF.

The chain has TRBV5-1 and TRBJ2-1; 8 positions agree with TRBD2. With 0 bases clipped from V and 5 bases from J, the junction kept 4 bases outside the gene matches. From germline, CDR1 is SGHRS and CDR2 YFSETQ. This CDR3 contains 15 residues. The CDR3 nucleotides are TGCGCCAGCAGCTTGGGTCCGGGAGGGCACAATGAGCAGTTCTTC. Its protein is CASSLGPGGHNEQFF. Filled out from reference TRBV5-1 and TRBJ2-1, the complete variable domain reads KAGVTQTPRYLIKTRGQQVTLSCSPISGHRSVSWYQQTPGQGLQFLFEYFSETQRNKGNFPGRFSGRQFSNSRSEMNVSTLELGDSALYLCASSLGPGGHNEQFFGPGTRLTVL.

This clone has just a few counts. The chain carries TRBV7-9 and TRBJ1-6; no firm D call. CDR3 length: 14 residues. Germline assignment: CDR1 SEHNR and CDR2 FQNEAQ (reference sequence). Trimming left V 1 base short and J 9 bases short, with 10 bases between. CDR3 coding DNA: TGTGCCAGCAGCTTAGTCGGCCGAGGTTCACCCCTCCACTTT. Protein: CASSLVGRGSPLHF. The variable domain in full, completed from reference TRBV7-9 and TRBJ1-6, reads DTGVSQNPRHKITKRGQNVTFRCDPISEHNRLYWYRQTLGQGPEFLTYFQNEAQLEKSRLLSDRFSAERPKGSFSTLEIQRTEQGDSAMYLCASSLVGRGSPLHFGNGTRLTVT.

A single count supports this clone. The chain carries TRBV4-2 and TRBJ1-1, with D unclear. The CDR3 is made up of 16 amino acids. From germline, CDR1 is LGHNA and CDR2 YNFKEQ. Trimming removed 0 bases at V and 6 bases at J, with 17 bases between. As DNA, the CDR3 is TGTGCCAGCAGCCAAGATAGTTGGGCCACAGTCCCTGAAGCTTTCTTT. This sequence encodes CASSQDSWATVPEAFF.

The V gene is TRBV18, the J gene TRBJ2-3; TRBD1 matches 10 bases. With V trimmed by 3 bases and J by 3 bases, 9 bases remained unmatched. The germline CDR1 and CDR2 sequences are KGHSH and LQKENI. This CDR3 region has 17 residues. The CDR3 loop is CASSPIYPGQGTDTQYF. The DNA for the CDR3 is TGTGCCAGCTCACCCATATATCCGGGACAGGGGACAGATACGCAGTATTTT.

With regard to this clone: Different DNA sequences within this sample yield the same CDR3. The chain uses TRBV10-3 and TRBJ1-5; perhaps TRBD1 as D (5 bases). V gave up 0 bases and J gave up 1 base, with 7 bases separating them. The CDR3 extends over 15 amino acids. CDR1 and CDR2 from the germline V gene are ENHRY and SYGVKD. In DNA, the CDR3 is TGTGCCATCAGTGAGTCGGGGGGGAGCAATCAGCCCCAGCATTTT. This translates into CAISESGGSNQPQHF.